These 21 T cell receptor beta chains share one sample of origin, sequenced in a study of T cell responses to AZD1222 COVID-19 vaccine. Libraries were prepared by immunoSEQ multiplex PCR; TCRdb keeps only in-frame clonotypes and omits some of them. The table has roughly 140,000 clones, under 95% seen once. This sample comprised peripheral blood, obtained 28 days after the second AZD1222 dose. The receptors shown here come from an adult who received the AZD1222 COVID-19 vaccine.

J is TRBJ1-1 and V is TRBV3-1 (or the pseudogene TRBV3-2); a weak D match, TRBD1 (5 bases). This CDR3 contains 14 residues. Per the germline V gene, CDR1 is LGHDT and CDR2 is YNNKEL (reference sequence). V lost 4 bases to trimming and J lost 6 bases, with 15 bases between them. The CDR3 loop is CASSPRARVSEAFF. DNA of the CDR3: TGTGCCAGCAGCCCAAGAGCCAGGGTGTCTGAAGCTTTCTTT.

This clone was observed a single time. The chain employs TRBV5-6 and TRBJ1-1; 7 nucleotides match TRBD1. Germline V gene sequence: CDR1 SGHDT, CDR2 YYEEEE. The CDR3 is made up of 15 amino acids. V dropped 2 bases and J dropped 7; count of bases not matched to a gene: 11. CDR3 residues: CASSLSRQGLGEAFF. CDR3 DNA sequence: TGTGCCAGCAGCTTAAGTCGACAGGGATTGGGTGAAGCTTTCTTT.

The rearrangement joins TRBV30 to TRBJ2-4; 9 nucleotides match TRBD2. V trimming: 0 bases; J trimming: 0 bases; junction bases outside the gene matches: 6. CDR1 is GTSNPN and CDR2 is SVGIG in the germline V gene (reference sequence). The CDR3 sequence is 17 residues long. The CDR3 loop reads CAWSVPGLAVAKNIQYF. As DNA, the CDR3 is TGTGCCTGGAGTGTCCCGGGACTAGCAGTAGCCAAAAACATTCAGTACTTC.

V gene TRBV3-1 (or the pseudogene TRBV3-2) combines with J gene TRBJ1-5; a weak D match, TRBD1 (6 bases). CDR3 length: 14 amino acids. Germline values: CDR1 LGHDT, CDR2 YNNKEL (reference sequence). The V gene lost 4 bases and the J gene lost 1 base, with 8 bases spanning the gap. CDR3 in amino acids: CASSRTGSNQPQHF. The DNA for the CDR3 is TGTGCCAGCAGCCGAACAGGGAGCAATCAGCCCCAGCATTTT.

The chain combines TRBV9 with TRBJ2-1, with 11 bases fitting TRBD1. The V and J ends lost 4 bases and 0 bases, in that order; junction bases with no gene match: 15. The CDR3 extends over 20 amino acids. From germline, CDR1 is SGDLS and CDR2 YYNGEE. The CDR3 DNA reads TGTGCCAGCAGCCCCCGTTGGGGACAGGGGGGAAAGAGCTCCTACAATGAGCAGTTCTTC. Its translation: CASSPRWGQGGKSSYNEQFF.

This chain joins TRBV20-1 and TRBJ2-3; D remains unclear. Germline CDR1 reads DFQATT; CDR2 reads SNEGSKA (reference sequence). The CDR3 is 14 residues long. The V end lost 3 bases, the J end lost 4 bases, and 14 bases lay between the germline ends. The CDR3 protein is CSASRIWNADTQYF. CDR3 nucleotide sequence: TGCAGTGCTAGTCGGATTTGGAACGCAGATACGCAGTATTTT.

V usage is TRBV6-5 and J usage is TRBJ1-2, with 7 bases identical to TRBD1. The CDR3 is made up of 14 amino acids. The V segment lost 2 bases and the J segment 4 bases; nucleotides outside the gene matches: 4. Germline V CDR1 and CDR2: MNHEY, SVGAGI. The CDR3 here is CASSYLGQVYGYTF. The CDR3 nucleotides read TGTGCCAGCAGTTACCTTGGACAGGTCTATGGCTACACCTTC.

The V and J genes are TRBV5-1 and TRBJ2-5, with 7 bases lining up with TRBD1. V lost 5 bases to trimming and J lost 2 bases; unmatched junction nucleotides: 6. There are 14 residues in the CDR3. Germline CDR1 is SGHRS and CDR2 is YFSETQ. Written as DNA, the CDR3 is TGCGCCAGCAGTCACGGACAGGTTCAAGAGACCCAGTACTTC. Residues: CASSHGQVQETQYF.

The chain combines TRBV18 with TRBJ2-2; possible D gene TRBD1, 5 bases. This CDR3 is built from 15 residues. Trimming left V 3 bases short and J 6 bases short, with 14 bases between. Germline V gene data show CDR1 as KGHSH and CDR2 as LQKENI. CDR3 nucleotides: TGTGCCAGCTCACCCTTGGGGCCGCCGGCCGGGGAGCTGTTTTTT. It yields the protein CASSPLGPPAGELFF.

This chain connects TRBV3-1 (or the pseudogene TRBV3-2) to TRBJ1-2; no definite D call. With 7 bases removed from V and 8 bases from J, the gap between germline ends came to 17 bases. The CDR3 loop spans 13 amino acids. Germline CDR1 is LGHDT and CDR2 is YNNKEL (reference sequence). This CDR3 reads CASKRGDGGGYTF. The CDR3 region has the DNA TGTGCCAGCAAGAGAGGAGACGGCGGCGGCTACACCTTC.

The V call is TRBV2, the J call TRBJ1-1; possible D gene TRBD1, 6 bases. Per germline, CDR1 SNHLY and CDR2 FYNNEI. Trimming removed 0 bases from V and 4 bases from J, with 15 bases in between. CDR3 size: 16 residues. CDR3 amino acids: CASSEARSGGPTEAFF. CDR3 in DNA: TGTGCCAGCAGTGAAGCGAGGTCTGGGGGCCCCACTGAAGCTTTCTTT.

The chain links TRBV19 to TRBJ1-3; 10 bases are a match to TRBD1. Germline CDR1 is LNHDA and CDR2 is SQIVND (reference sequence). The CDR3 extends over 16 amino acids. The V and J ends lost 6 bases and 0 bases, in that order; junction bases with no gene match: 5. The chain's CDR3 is CASSPGQGSSGNTIYF. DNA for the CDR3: TGTGCCAGTAGCCCGGGACAGGGGAGCTCTGGAAACACCATATATTTT.

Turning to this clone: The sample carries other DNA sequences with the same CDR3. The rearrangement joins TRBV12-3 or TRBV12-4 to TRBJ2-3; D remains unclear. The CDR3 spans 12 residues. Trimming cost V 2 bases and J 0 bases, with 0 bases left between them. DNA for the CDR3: TGTGCCAGCAGTTTAAGCACAGATACGCAGTATTTT. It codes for CASSLSTDTQYF.

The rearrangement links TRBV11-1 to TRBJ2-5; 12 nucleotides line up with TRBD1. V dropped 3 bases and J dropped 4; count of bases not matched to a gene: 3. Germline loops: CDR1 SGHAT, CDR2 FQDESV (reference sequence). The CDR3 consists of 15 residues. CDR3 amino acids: CASSLRDRGRETQYF. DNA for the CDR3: TGTGCCAGCAGCTTGAGGGACAGGGGGCGAGAGACCCAGTACTTC.

As DNA, the CDR3 is TGTGCCAGCAGGATCGGGGGTAGCAATCAGCCCCAGCATTTT. This translates into CASRIGGSNQPQHF. This sequence joins TRBV27 and TRBJ1-5; the D gene is possibly TRBD1 (5 bases). The germline V gene encodes CDR1 MNHEY and CDR2 SMNVEV (reference sequence). The CDR3 consists of 14 residues. Trimming left V 6 bases short and J 0 bases short, with 9 bases between.

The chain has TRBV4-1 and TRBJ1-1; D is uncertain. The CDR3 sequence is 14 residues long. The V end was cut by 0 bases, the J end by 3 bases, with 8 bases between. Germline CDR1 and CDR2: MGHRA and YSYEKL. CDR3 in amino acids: CASSQDLGYTEAFF. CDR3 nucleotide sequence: TGCGCCAGCAGCCAAGATTTGGGGTACACTGAAGCTTTCTTT.

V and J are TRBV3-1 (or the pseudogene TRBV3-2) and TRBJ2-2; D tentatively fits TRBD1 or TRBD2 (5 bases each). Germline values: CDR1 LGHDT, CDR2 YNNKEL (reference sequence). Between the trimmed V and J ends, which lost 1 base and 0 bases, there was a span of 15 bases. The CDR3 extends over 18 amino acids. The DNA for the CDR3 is TGTGCCAGCAGCCAAGGAGGGACGGTCTTTACGAACACCGGGGAGCTGTTTTTT. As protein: CASSQGGTVFTNTGELFF.

Here the CDR3 DNA reads TGTGCCAGCACCTCGGGCAGGGGGCGGCTCTACGAGCAGTACTTC. It translates to CASTSGRGRLYEQYF. The rearrangement links TRBV27 to TRBJ2-7; TRBD1 matches 8 bases. V lost 7 bases, J lost 3 bases, and 11 bases stayed unmatched. The germline V gene encodes CDR1 MNHEY and CDR2 SMNVEV (reference sequence). The CDR3 has 15 residues.

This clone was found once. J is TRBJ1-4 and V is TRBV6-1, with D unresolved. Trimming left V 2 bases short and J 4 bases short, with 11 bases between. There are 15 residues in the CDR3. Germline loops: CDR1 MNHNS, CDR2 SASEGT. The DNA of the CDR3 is TGTGCCAGCAGTGAACGGTGGGCCAATAATGAAAAACTGTTTTTT. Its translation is CASSERWANNEKLFF.

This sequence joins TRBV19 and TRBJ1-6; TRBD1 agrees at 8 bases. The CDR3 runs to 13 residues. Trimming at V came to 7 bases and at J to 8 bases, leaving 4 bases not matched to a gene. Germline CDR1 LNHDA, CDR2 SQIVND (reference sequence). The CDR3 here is CASNRQGHSPLHF. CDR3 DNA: TGTGCCAGTAATAGACAGGGGCATTCACCCCTCCACTTT.

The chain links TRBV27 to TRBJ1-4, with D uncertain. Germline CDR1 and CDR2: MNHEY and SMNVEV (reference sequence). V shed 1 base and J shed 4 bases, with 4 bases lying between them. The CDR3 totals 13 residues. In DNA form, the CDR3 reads TGTGCCAGCAGTTTATACAGTAATGAAAAACTGTTTTTT. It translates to CASSLYSNEKLFF.